This TCR beta chain came from a study of cytomegalovirus exposure and HLA in healthy donors. On the study more broadly: HLA-typed donors were the source of 83 million or so unique TCRs, which an early data release held.

Primers included in the PCR were 60 Vbeta and 13 Jbeta primers. Sequencing was performed with immunoSEQ multiplex PCR; in TCRdb, only in-frame clones are kept and a portion is missing. The table has some 150,000 clones, about two thirds seen once. Points on this clone: What it binds is not known.

Findings and caveats of the study: There were some V segments, including TRBV6-2 and TRBV6-3, excluded as indistinguishable.

This CDR3 is 16 amino acids long. Germline V gene sequence: CDR1 SGHDN, CDR2 FVKESK. Trimming shortened V by 2 bases and J by 2 bases, and 14 bases separated the two germline ends. The sample consisted of PBMCs. V is TRBV14 and J is TRBJ2-3; a possible D gene is TRBD1 (6 bases). The receptor was isolated from a woman under 40 in good health and CMV-seronegative. The chain's CDR3 is CASSQTAGATTDTQYF. In DNA, the CDR3 is TGTGCCAGCAGCCAAACCGCAGGGGCCACCACAGATACGCAGTATTTT.